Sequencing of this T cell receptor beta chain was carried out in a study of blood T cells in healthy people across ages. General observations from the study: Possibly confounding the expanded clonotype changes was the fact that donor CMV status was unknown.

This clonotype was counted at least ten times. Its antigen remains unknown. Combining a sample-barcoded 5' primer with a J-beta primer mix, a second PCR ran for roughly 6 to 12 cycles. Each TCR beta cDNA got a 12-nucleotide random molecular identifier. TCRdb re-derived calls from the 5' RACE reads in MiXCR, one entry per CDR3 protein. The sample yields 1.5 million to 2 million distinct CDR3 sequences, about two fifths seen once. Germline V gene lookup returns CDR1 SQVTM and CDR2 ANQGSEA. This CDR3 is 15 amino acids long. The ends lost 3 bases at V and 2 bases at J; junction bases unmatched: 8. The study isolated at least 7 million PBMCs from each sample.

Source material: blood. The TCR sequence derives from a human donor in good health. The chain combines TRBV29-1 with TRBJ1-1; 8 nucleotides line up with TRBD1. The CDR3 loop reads CSVDPTGQGNTEAFF. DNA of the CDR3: TGCAGCGTTGACCCCACTGGACAGGGCAACACTGAAGCTTTCTTT.